The rows below give T cell receptor beta chains drawn from one sample of a study of T cells in tuberculosis. The data were produced by immunoSEQ multiplex PCR, yet TCRdb's version contains in-frame clones alone and is incomplete. The sample lists around 60,000 clones, around 81% occurring once. Sequences were obtained from CD1b-GMM tetramer-negative cells sorted from PBMCs. These receptors all stem from an adult woman with latent tuberculosis. Each CDR3 is given with its conserved first and last residue. D genes are given only for firm matches.

CDR3 protein	V gene	CDR3 length	D gene	J gene
CASSLSSGMDNEQFF	TRBV7-2	15	TRBD2	TRBJ2-1
CASSPGTRDDTQYF	TRBV18	14	TRBD2	TRBJ2-3
CASSDRGGNGYTF	TRBV2	13	.	TRBJ1-2
CASSGQGYNSPLHF	TRBV18	14	.	TRBJ1-6
CASSFADSLNTEAFF	TRBV28	15	.	TRBJ1-1
CASSLTETNEKLFF	TRBV13	14	.	TRBJ1-4
CASSLEARTYEQYF	TRBV28	14	.	TRBJ2-7
CASSYSTSGFFYEQYF	TRBV6-5	16	TRBD2	TRBJ2-7
CASSSGTPRRYGYTF	TRBV5-1	15	.	TRBJ1-2
CASSLGIAARQYF	TRBV7-9	13	.	TRBJ2-7
CASSRSGLTNTEAFF	TRBV27	15	.	TRBJ1-1
CASSPNVGSRYQETQYF	TRBV5-6	17	.	TRBJ2-5
CASSLDRGPGEKLFF	TRBV6-1	15	TRBD1	TRBJ1-4
CASRLPGQTYEQYF	TRBV28	14	TRBD1	TRBJ2-7
CASSSQGVAGANVLTF	TRBV7-2	16	TRBD1	TRBJ2-6
CASSASWGDYEQYF	TRBV11-2	14	.	TRBJ2-7
CAIRGRANYGYTF	TRBV10-3	13	.	TRBJ1-2
CASGQNTDTQYF	TRBV12-5	12	.	TRBJ2-3
CASSLRLSGGNGYTF	TRBV2	15	.	TRBJ1-2
CASLTGNYGYTF	TRBV19	12	.	TRBJ1-2
CASSEGAGGYEQYF	TRBV7-2	14	.	TRBJ2-7
CASGESGSSPPQYF	TRBV12-5	14	.	TRBJ2-5
CASSGRGRKNYGYTF	TRBV6-5	15	TRBD1	TRBJ1-2
CASSQVREGISGYTF	TRBV14	15	.	TRBJ1-2